The clone carrying this T cell receptor beta chain has just a few counts. Its specificity is not known. CDR3 length: 14 amino acids. The V segment lost 6 bases and the J segment 7 bases; nucleotides outside the gene matches: 10. CDR1 is MNHEY and CDR2 is SMNVEV in the germline V gene (reference sequence). The data belong to a study of blood T cells in healthy people across ages. Study-level points and caveats: Long-lived donors had more naive CD4+ cells and higher diversity than aged donors.

For the second PCR, which ran for about 6 to 11 cycles, a sample-barcoded 5' primer and a J-beta primer mix were used. Tagging of each cDNA molecule was performed by a template-switch adaptor with 12 random nucleotides. Via MiXCR, TCRdb re-called the 5' RACE reads, giving one row per CDR3 protein. In the table there are roughly 1.5 million distinct CDR3 sequences, 42% of which are singletons. This clonotype was sampled from a woman aged 18-30 years in good health. This chain connects TRBV27 to TRBJ1-2; 8 bases map to TRBD1. Sample: blood. The CDR3, as DNA: TGTGCCAGCAGACGCGACAGGGGTTTCGGTGGCTACACCTTC. Its protein product is CASRRDRGFGGYTF.